This TCR beta chain was sequenced during a study of OX40 agonist ivuxolimab in advanced cancers. Overall study results and limits: Antigens targeted by the expanded peripheral T cells were not determined.

A history of autoimmune disease or systemic immunosuppression excluded patients. At cycle 4 day 1, cycle 7 day 1, and baseline, blood was sampled. Remarks on this clone: Antigen unknown.

The V gene lost 4 bases and the J gene lost 0 bases, with 10 bases spanning the gap. The germline CDR1 and CDR2 sequences are SGHRS and YFSETQ. This CDR3 is built from 15 residues. Clones were read by immunoSEQ multiplex PCR, and TCRdb kept only the in-frame ones, dropping some. The sample holds 100,000 to 150,000 clones, over 85% seen once. The sample in question was CD4+ or CD8+ T cells sorted from blood, obtained in a trial of the OX40 agonist ivuxolimab. This chain uses TRBV5-1 with TRBJ1-4; no clear D gene. The TCR sequence derives from an adult with an advanced solid tumor such as melanoma, head and neck, liver or kidney cancer. CDR3 sequence reads: CASSGSVTTNEKLFF. CDR3 nucleotides: TGCGCCAGCAGCGGCTCGGTTACAACTAATGAAAAACTGTTTTTT.